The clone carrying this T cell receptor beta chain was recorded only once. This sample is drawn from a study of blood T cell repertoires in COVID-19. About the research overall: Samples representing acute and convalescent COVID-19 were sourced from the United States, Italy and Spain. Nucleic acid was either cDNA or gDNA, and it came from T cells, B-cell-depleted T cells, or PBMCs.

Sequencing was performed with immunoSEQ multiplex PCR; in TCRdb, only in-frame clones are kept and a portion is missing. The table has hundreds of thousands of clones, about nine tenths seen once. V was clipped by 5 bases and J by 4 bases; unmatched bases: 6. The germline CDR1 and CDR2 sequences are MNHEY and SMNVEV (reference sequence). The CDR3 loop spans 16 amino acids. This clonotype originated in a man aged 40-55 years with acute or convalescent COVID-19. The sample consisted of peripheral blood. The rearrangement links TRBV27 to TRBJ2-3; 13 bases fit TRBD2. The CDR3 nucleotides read TGTGCCAGCAGTCCCCGGACTAGCGGGAGTGCAGATACGCAGTATTTT. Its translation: CASSPRTSGSADTQYF.